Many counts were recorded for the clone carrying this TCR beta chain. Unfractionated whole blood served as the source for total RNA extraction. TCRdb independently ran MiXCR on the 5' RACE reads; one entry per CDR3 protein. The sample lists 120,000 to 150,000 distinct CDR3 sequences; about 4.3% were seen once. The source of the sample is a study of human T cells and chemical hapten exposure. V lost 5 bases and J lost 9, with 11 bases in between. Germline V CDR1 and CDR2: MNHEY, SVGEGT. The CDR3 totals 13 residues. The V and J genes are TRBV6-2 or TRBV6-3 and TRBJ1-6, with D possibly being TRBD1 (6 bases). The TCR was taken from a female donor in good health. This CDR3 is CASSQNRVSPLHF. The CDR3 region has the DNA TGTGCCAGCAGTCAGAACAGGGTTTCACCCCTCCACTTT.